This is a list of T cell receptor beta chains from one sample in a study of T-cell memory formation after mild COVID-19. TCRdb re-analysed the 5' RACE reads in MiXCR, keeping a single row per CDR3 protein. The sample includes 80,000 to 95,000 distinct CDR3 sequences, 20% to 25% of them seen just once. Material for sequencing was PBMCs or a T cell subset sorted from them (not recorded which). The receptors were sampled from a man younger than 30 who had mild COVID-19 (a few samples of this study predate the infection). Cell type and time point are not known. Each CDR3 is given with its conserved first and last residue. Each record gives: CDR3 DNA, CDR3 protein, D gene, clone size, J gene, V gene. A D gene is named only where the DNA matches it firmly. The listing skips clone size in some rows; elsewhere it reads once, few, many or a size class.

TGTGCCACCGGGGTCGCCTTAGCCAAAAACATTCAGTACTTC | CATGVALAKNIQYF | NA | few | TRBJ2-4 | TRBV28
TGTGCCAGCAGCTTGGAGGCCAGCGAGCAGTACTTC | CASSLEASEQYF | NA | few | TRBJ2-7 | TRBV5-4
TGTGCCAGCAGTCCCTCCAGGGACGAGGGAAATGAGCAGTTCTTC | CASSPSRDEGNEQFF | NA | NA | TRBJ2-1 | TRBV12-3/TRBV12-4
TGTGCCAGCAAGACCGAAACGGAGACAGGGGACTACGAGCAGTACTTC | CASKTETETGDYEQYF | TRBD1 | NA | TRBJ2-7 | TRBV27
TGTGCCAGCAGCCAAGAAATAGGCACTGAAGCTTTCTTT | CASSQEIGTEAFF | NA | few | TRBJ1-1 | TRBV4-2
TGTGCCAGCAGCGGGCGGACGGCGAACACTGAAGCTTTCTTT | CASSGRTANTEAFF | NA | NA | TRBJ1-1 | TRBV11-2
TGCGCCAGCAGCCCATACAGGGGCAACACTGAAGCTTTCTTT | CASSPYRGNTEAFF | TRBD1 | few | TRBJ1-1 | TRBV4-1
TGTGCCAGCAGCGACCTTGGTGGGGGCCCCTATGGCTACACCTTC | CASSDLGGGPYGYTF | NA | few | TRBJ1-2 | TRBV6-1
TGTGCCAGCAGTTACTCTAGCGGGGATGGCTACACCTTC | CASSYSSGDGYTF | NA | NA | TRBJ1-2 | TRBV6-2/TRBV6-3
TGTGCCAGCAGCCCTAAGGGCAGGGGAACTCCAGAGACCCAGTACTTC | CASSPKGRGTPETQYF | NA | few | TRBJ2-5 | TRBV27
TGCGCCAGCAGCCAGGGTTCTCAGCAGTACTTC | CASSQGSQQYF | NA | few | TRBJ2-7 | TRBV4-1
TGTGCCAGCAGGGCGGCTCTCTACAATGAGCAGTTCTTC | CASRAALYNEQFF | NA | NA | TRBJ2-1 | TRBV6-2/TRBV6-3
TGCGCCAGCAGCTACGGGACAGGGCGACGTATGGACAGCTATGGCTACACCTTC | CASSYGTGRRMDSYGYTF | TRBD1 | few | TRBJ1-2 | TRBV5-1
TGTGCCAGTGCAGGGGGAGGAAACACTGAAGCTTTCTTT | CASAGGGNTEAFF | TRBD1 | few | TRBJ1-1 | TRBV7-9
TGCGCCAGCAGCTTGACTGACCCCTACAATGAGCAGTTCTTC | CASSLTDPYNEQFF | NA | NA | TRBJ2-1 | TRBV5-1
TGTGCCAGCAGTTTTACGGGACCGGACTATGGCTACACCTTC | CASSFTGPDYGYTF | NA | NA | TRBJ1-2 | TRBV27
TGTGCCAGCAGTTGGGGACAGGGATTGAACACTGAAGCTTTCTTT | CASSWGQGLNTEAFF | TRBD1 | few | TRBJ1-1 | TRBV12-3/TRBV12-4
TGTGCCATCAGTGAGGATGCTTCTATGGCGGTGGGGTTCTTC | CAISEDASMAVGFF | NA | few | TRBJ2-1 | TRBV10-3
TGTGCCAGCAGTTACGACAGTAACACCGGGGAGCTGTTTTTT | CASSYDSNTGELFF | NA | NA | TRBJ2-2 | TRBV6-2/TRBV6-3
TGCGCCAGCAGCCAAGAAGGGGGCACTGAAGCTTTCTTT | CASSQEGGTEAFF | NA | few | TRBJ1-1 | TRBV4-1
TGTGCCAGCAGTCCAGGGCGCAGGACTGAAGCTTTCTTT | CASSPGRRTEAFF | NA | few | TRBJ1-1 | TRBV6-2/TRBV6-3
TGTGCCAGCAGCTTAGGGACAGGGTTCGATGAGCAGTTCTTC | CASSLGTGFDEQFF | TRBD1 | once | TRBJ2-1 | TRBV5-4
TGTGCCAGCAGCGCCCGACTCTCCGACGGGGAGCTGTTTTTT | CASSARLSDGELFF | NA | NA | TRBJ2-2 | TRBV7-9
TGTGCCAGCAGCTACGGGACAGGGGTGAACACTGAAGCTTTCTTT | CASSYGTGVNTEAFF | TRBD1 | NA | TRBJ1-1 | TRBV5-6
TGCGCCAGCAGCCCCTCAGAGTGGAACAGGGGGCTCGGCTACACCTTC | CASSPSEWNRGLGYTF | TRBD1 | few | TRBJ1-2 | TRBV4-1
TGCAGTGCTAGATTTTACAATGAGCAGTTCTTC | CSARFYNEQFF | NA | few | TRBJ2-1 | TRBV20-1
TGTGCCAGCAGCACGGGGGATTACAATGAGCAGTTCTTC | CASSTGDYNEQFF | NA | few | TRBJ2-1 | TRBV9
TGCAGCGTTGAAGAAGGGTGGAACACTGAAGCTTTCTTT | CSVEEGWNTEAFF | NA | few | TRBJ1-1 | TRBV29-1
TGTGCCAGCAGCCAAGATCCCGGGGAAGAGACCCAGTACTTC | CASSQDPGEETQYF | NA | NA | TRBJ2-5 | TRBV4-2
TGTGCCACCAGCAGAGAGGGGGGCCTACTGGATGGCTACACCTTC | CATSREGGLLDGYTF | NA | few | TRBJ1-2 | TRBV15
TGTGCCAGCAGCGGGACGGGGAAGAACACTGAAGCTTTCTTT | CASSGTGKNTEAFF | NA | NA | TRBJ1-1 | TRBV12-3/TRBV12-4
TGCGCCAGCAGCCTGGGACAGTATAGCAATCAGCCCCAGCATTTT | CASSLGQYSNQPQHF | TRBD1 | NA | TRBJ1-5 | TRBV4-1
TGTGCCAGCAGTCTGATGGAGGCTTTCTTT | CASSLMEAFF | NA | few | TRBJ1-1 | TRBV11-2
TGTGCCAGCAGCCCGCCTCAAGAGACCCAGTACTTC | CASSPPQETQYF | NA | NA | TRBJ2-5 | TRBV7-9
TGTGCCAGCAGCCTCGGCGGCGCTGAAGCTTTCTTT | CASSLGGAEAFF | NA | NA | TRBJ1-1 | TRBV25-1
TGTGCCAGCAGCCCATCCCTCGATACGCAGTATTTT | CASSPSLDTQYF | NA | few | TRBJ2-3 | TRBV7-9